This T cell receptor (beta chain) is drawn from a study of blood T cells in healthy people across ages. This clonotype occurred a few times. Germline lookup yields CDR1 MNHEY and CDR2 SMNVEV (reference sequence). The CDR3 runs 16 residues. Trimming removed 4 bases from V and 7 bases from J; junction bases left unmatched: 15. It was with a sample-barcoded 5' primer and a J-beta primer mix that a second PCR of roughly 7 to 12 cycles was run. A single record per CDR3 protein comes from TCRdb applying MiXCR to the 5' RACE reads. The sample lists about 800,000 distinct CDR3 sequences, around a quarter occurring once. The sample was also linked to a second study, of T cells of mothers and their children.

The TCR originated in a boy aged 5-17 years in good health. The sample comprised blood. This chain links TRBV27 with TRBJ2-7, with TRBD1 matching over 8 bases. The CDR3 loop reads CASSWAARQGKGEQYF. Written as DNA, the CDR3 is TGTGCCAGCAGTTGGGCGGCCCGACAGGGGAAGGGTGAGCAGTACTTC.